Shown below are 10 T cell receptor beta chains from a single sample sequenced in a study of blood T cell repertoires in COVID-19. Data came from immunoSEQ multiplex PCR; TCRdb stores just in-frame clones and leaves some out. The sample lists a few hundred thousand clones, 70% to 90% occurring once. The sequenced sample consisted of peripheral blood. These receptors were obtained from a woman aged 45-59 years who had recovered from COVID-19.

This chain joins TRBV29-1 and TRBJ2-7, with no clear D. The length of the CDR3 is 12 residues. Germline V gene data show CDR1 as SQVTM and CDR2 as ANQGSEA. Trimming took 7 bases from V and 4 from J, leaving 14 bases between them. Here the CDR3 reads CSAALSEYEQYF. CDR3 DNA sequence: TGCAGCGCAGCCTTGTCCGAGTACGAGCAGTACTTC.

The chain employs TRBV19 and TRBJ1-5, with D perhaps TRBD1 (6 bases). The CDR3 contains 13 residues. V shed 7 bases and J shed 1 base, with 8 bases lying between them. Germline assignment: CDR1 LNHDA and CDR2 SQIVND (reference sequence). DNA for the CDR3: TGTGCCAGTAAAACAGGGAGCAATCAGCCCCAGCATTTT. Amino acid sequence: CASKTGSNQPQHF.

The chain links TRBV7-3 to TRBJ2-3; TRBD1 matches at 9 bases. V trimming: 11 bases; J trimming: 2 bases; junction bases outside the gene matches: 8. Germline V gene data show CDR1 as SGHTA and CDR2 as FQGTGA. The CDR3 has 14 amino acids. The CDR3 is CAGYRDRVTDTQYF. The DNA for the CDR3 is TGTGCCGGGTACCGGGACAGGGTCACAGATACGCAGTATTTT.

This clone was picked up a small number of times. The chain joins TRBV5-1 to TRBJ2-2; D gene ambiguous. The CDR3 has 15 residues. CDR1 is SGHRS and CDR2 is YFSETQ in the germline V gene. Deletions cut 0 bases from V and 2 bases from J, with 8 bases between. The chain's CDR3 is CASSLDSLNTGELFF. The DNA of the CDR3 is TGCGCCAGCAGCTTGGACTCTCTAAACACCGGGGAGCTGTTTTTT. The full variable domain, with the rest looked up from reference TRBV5-1 and TRBJ2-2, is KAGVTQTPRYLIKTRGQQVTLSCSPISGHRSVSWYQQTPGQGLQFLFEYFSETQRNKGNFPGRFSGRQFSNSRSEMNVSTLELGDSALYLCASSLDSLNTGELFFGEGSRLTVL.

The CDR3 reads CASSLMASYEQYF. The CDR3, as DNA: TGTGCCAGCAGTTTAATGGCCTCCTACGAGCAGTACTTC. The gene calls are TRBV27 and TRBJ2-7; no definite D call. CDR1 is MNHEY, CDR2 SMNVEV, per germline (reference sequence). The CDR3 length is 13 residues. V dropped 2 bases and J dropped 0 bases, with 5 bases sitting between them.

V is TRBV7-9 and J is TRBJ1-1; D might be TRBD1 (5 bases). CDR1 and CDR2 from the germline V gene are SEHNR and FQNEAQ (reference sequence). The V end lost 0 bases, the J end lost 11 bases, and 13 bases lay between the germline ends. This CDR3 has 13 amino acids. The CDR3 bases are TGTGCCAGCAGCTTAGCGCATCGGGAGGGGGCTTTCTTT. This gives the protein CASSLAHREGAFF. The full variable domain, with the rest looked up from reference TRBV7-9 and TRBJ1-1, is DTGVSQNPRHKITKRGQNVTFRCDPISEHNRLYWYRQTLGQGPEFLTYFQNEAQLEKSRLLSDRFSAERPKGSFSTLEIQRTEQGDSAMYLCASSLAHREGAFFGQGTRLTVV.

As concerns this clone: Other DNA sequences in the sample encode the same CDR3. The chain recombines TRBV2 with TRBJ2-7, with 7 bases aligning to TRBD1. This CDR3 comprises 12 residues. J lost 4 bases, V lost 4 bases, and 1 base had no gene match. Germline V gene lookup returns CDR1 SNHLY and CDR2 FYNNEI. The CDR3 sequence: CASSGQGYEQYF. CDR3 in DNA: TGTGCCAGCAGTGGACAGGGTTACGAGCAGTACTTC.

The rearrangement links TRBV5-1 to TRBJ1-3; D remains ambiguous. With 6 bases removed from V and 0 bases from J, the gap between germline ends came to 13 bases. Germline V CDR1 and CDR2: SGHRS, YFSETQ. This CDR3 has 15 amino acids. CDR3 in amino acids: CASKVSGISGNTIYF. The DNA for the CDR3 is TGCGCCAGCAAGGTCTCGGGAATCTCTGGAAACACCATATATTTT.

The V and J genes are TRBV5-1 and TRBJ1-2, with TRBD1 identical over 9 bases. Looked up from germline, CDR1 is SGHRS and CDR2 is YFSETQ. Trimming at V came to 4 bases and at J to 4 bases, leaving 2 bases not matched to a gene. CDR3 size: 13 residues. The CDR3 reads CASSVGQGYGYTF. CDR3 nucleotide sequence: TGCGCCAGCAGCGTGGGACAGGGCTATGGCTACACCTTC.

By sample share, this clone is medium-sized (0.01 to 0.1%). The rearrangement joins TRBV11-3 to TRBJ2-3, with D possibly being TRBD2 (6 bases). The CDR3 is 16 residues long. Trimming took 5 bases from V and 3 from J, leaving 18 bases between them. Germline CDR1 and CDR2: SGHNT and YENEEA. In DNA, the CDR3 is TGTGCCAGCAGCCCCCGTTCGGGGGTGGGTACAGATACGCAGTATTTT. Its translation: CASSPRSGVGTDTQYF.